A selection of T cell receptor beta chains follows, all from one sample in a study of long-term antiretroviral therapy in people with HIV. Data came from immunoSEQ multiplex PCR; TCRdb stores just in-frame clones and leaves some out. Of under 50,000 clones detected, approximately 94% appear once; the ten largest clones hold roughly 2.2%. The sample was unsorted PBMCs, taken approximately 9.1 years after starting antiretroviral therapy. The source is a man aged 25-45 years with HIV. The CDR3 runs from the conserved cysteine through the conserved F or W. D genes are given only for firm matches. A row's size may be missing; if present it is once, few, many or a size class.

v_call: TRBV10-1; cdr3_length: 12; clone_size: .; d_call: .; j_call: TRBJ2-2; cdr3_aa: CASSEGAGELFF; cdr3_nt: TGCGCCAGCAGTGAGGGGGCCGGGGAGCTGTTTTTT
v_call: TRBV7-9; cdr3_length: 14; clone_size: .; d_call: .; j_call: TRBJ2-7; cdr3_aa: CASSLPGAPYEQYF; cdr3_nt: TGTGCCAGCAGCTTGCCGGGTGCCCCCTACGAGCAGTACTTC
v_call: TRBV5-4; cdr3_length: 16; clone_size: once; d_call: .; j_call: TRBJ2-3; cdr3_aa: CASSLLTGLGTDTQYF; cdr3_nt: TGTGCCAGCAGCTTACTCACAGGCCTGGGCACAGATACGCAGTATTTT
v_call: TRBV12-5; cdr3_length: 16; clone_size: .; d_call: .; j_call: TRBJ2-5; cdr3_aa: CASGLLSPQGQETQYF; cdr3_nt: TGTGCTAGTGGTTTGTTGTCGCCCCAGGGGCAAGAGACCCAGTACTTC
v_call: TRBV19; cdr3_length: 14; clone_size: once; d_call: .; j_call: TRBJ2-3; cdr3_aa: CASSIKVGTDTQYF; cdr3_nt: TGTGCCAGTAGTATAAAAGTAGGCACAGATACGCAGTATTTT
v_call: TRBV7-9; cdr3_length: 11; clone_size: once; d_call: .; j_call: TRBJ2-7; cdr3_aa: CASSLGPEQYF; cdr3_nt: TGTGCCAGCAGCTTAGGTCCTGAGCAGTACTTC
v_call: TRBV7-7; cdr3_length: 14; clone_size: once; d_call: TRBD1; j_call: TRBJ2-3; cdr3_aa: CASSLGQGTDTQYF; cdr3_nt: TGTGCTAGCAGCTTAGGACAGGGCACAGATACGCAGTATTTT
v_call: TRBV9; cdr3_length: 14; clone_size: .; d_call: .; j_call: TRBJ1-5; cdr3_aa: CASSVGGPNQPQHF; cdr3_nt: TGTGCCAGCAGCGTGGGGGGACCCAATCAGCCCCAGCATTTT
v_call: TRBV5-6; cdr3_length: 16; clone_size: .; d_call: TRBD2; j_call: TRBJ2-1; cdr3_aa: CASSLVGPSGGPGWFF; cdr3_nt: TGTGCCAGCAGCTTGGTTGGTCCTAGCGGGGGGCCCGGGTGGTTCTTC
v_call: TRBV7-9; cdr3_length: 16; clone_size: .; d_call: .; j_call: TRBJ1-2; cdr3_aa: CASSLFRGSTNYGYTF; cdr3_nt: TGTGCCAGCAGCTTATTTCGGGGATCAACTAACTATGGCTACACCTTC
v_call: TRBV6-6; cdr3_length: 12; clone_size: .; d_call: .; j_call: TRBJ1-3; cdr3_aa: CASRDTGNTIYF; cdr3_nt: TGTGCCAGCAGGGACACCGGAAACACCATATATTTT
v_call: TRBV9; cdr3_length: 15; clone_size: .; d_call: TRBD1; j_call: TRBJ2-1; cdr3_aa: CASSPRGSGGGEQFF; cdr3_nt: TGTGCCAGCAGCCCTAGAGGATCAGGGGGCGGTGAGCAGTTCTTC
v_call: TRBV30; cdr3_length: 14; clone_size: .; d_call: .; j_call: TRBJ2-7; cdr3_aa: CAWSGRATTWEQYF; cdr3_nt: TGTGCCTGGAGTGGGAGGGCCACTACCTGGGAGCAGTACTTC
v_call: TRBV5-6; cdr3_length: 17; clone_size: .; d_call: .; j_call: TRBJ2-2; cdr3_aa: CASSSGVYRANTGELFF; cdr3_nt: TGTGCCAGCAGCTCCGGGGTATACAGGGCTAACACCGGGGAGCTGTTTTTT
v_call: TRBV28; cdr3_length: 15; clone_size: .; d_call: TRBD2; j_call: TRBJ2-7; cdr3_aa: CASSPPAGGLYEQYF; cdr3_nt: TGTGCCAGCAGTCCACCAGCGGGGGGACTCTACGAGCAGTACTTC
v_call: TRBV5-1; cdr3_length: 16; clone_size: .; d_call: .; j_call: TRBJ1-1; cdr3_aa: CASSLAEGRGNTEAFF; cdr3_nt: TGCGCCAGCAGCTTGGCCGAGGGCAGGGGGAACACTGAAGCTTTCTTT
v_call: TRBV6-5; cdr3_length: 15; clone_size: .; d_call: TRBD1; j_call: TRBJ1-6; cdr3_aa: CASSYVQGGNSPLHF; cdr3_nt: TGTGCCAGCAGTTACGTCCAGGGGGGAAATTCACCCCTCCACTTT
v_call: TRBV2; cdr3_length: 14; clone_size: .; d_call: .; j_call: TRBJ2-3; cdr3_aa: CASSPGRGPDTQYF; cdr3_nt: TGTGCCAGCTCACCCGGGCGGGGGCCAGATACGCAGTATTTT
v_call: TRBV6-1; cdr3_length: 15; clone_size: .; d_call: .; j_call: TRBJ1-5; cdr3_aa: CASTLLENSNQPQHF; cdr3_nt: TGTGCCAGCACCCTCCTCGAGAATAGCAATCAGCCCCAGCATTTT
v_call: TRBV28; cdr3_length: 11; clone_size: .; d_call: .; j_call: TRBJ1-1; cdr3_aa: CASTLGPGAFF; cdr3_nt: TGTGCCAGCACCTTAGGGCCCGGAGCTTTCTTT
v_call: TRBV6-1; cdr3_length: 14; clone_size: .; d_call: .; j_call: TRBJ1-1; cdr3_aa: CASSEWDHPPEAFF; cdr3_nt: TGTGCCAGCAGTGAATGGGACCATCCTCCTGAAGCTTTCTTT
v_call: TRBV4-1; cdr3_length: 17; clone_size: .; d_call: .; j_call: TRBJ2-1; cdr3_aa: CASSHPSKIGGIYEQFF; cdr3_nt: TGCGCCAGCAGCCACCCCAGCAAGATTGGGGGAATCTATGAGCAGTTCTTC
v_call: TRBV21-1; cdr3_length: 16; clone_size: .; d_call: .; j_call: TRBJ1-5; cdr3_aa: CASSKGGDSLYQPQHF; cdr3_nt: TGTGCCAGCAGCAAAGGAGGGGACAGTTTGTATCAGCCCCAGCATTTT
v_call: TRBV2; cdr3_length: 12; clone_size: .; d_call: .; j_call: TRBJ2-7; cdr3_aa: CASSKGGDEQYF; cdr3_nt: TGTGCCAGCAGCAAAGGAGGGGACGAGCAGTACTTC
v_call: TRBV10-2; cdr3_length: 15; clone_size: .; d_call: TRBD1; j_call: TRBJ1-2; cdr3_aa: CASSDPKRGLEGYTF; cdr3_nt: TGCGCCAGCAGTGACCCGAAAAGGGGGCTGGAGGGCTACACCTTC
v_call: TRBV7-2; cdr3_length: 15; clone_size: .; d_call: .; j_call: TRBJ2-5; cdr3_aa: CASSFQGGQGETQYF; cdr3_nt: TGTGCCAGCAGCTTTCAGGGGGGCCAAGGGGAGACCCAGTACTTC
v_call: TRBV18; cdr3_length: 16; clone_size: .; d_call: .; j_call: TRBJ1-1; cdr3_aa: CASSPRDTATGAEAFF; cdr3_nt: TGTGCCAGCTCACCCCGGGACACCGCTACGGGGGCTGAAGCTTTCTTT
v_call: TRBV27; cdr3_length: 15; clone_size: once; d_call: .; j_call: TRBJ1-1; cdr3_aa: CASSLGGGSNTEAFF; cdr3_nt: TGTGCCAGCAGTTTAGGTGGGGGGTCGAACACTGAAGCTTTCTTT
v_call: TRBV7-3; cdr3_length: 15; clone_size: .; d_call: .; j_call: TRBJ2-2; cdr3_aa: CASSLGGGANGELFF; cdr3_nt: TGTGCCAGCAGCTTAGGTGGGGGCGCGAACGGGGAGCTGTTTTTT
v_call: TRBV7-3; cdr3_length: 13; clone_size: .; d_call: .; j_call: TRBJ1-6; cdr3_aa: CASSADGNSPLHF; cdr3_nt: TGTGCCAGCAGCGCGGACGGGAATTCACCCCTCCACTTT
v_call: TRBV4-1; cdr3_length: 14; clone_size: .; d_call: .; j_call: TRBJ2-3; cdr3_aa: CASSRGTSTDTQYF; cdr3_nt: TGCGCCAGCAGCCGCGGGACTAGCACAGATACGCAGTATTTT
v_call: TRBV7-3; cdr3_length: 14; clone_size: .; d_call: TRBD1; j_call: TRBJ2-3; cdr3_aa: CASSRDRYTDTQYF; cdr3_nt: TGTGCCAGCAGCCGGGACAGATACACAGATACGCAGTATTTT
v_call: TRBV19; cdr3_length: 16; clone_size: .; d_call: .; j_call: TRBJ1-6; cdr3_aa: CASSILRGTGNSPLHF; cdr3_nt: TGTGCCAGTAGTATCCTAAGGGGAACTGGGAATTCACCCCTCCACTTT
v_call: TRBV7-9; cdr3_length: 13; clone_size: .; d_call: .; j_call: TRBJ1-1; cdr3_aa: CASNLDMNTEAFF; cdr3_nt: TGTGCCAGCAATTTGGACATGAACACTGAAGCTTTCTTT
v_call: TRBV28; cdr3_length: 13; clone_size: .; d_call: .; j_call: TRBJ1-1; cdr3_aa: CASSRTPNTEAFF; cdr3_nt: TGTGCCAGCAGCCGAACACCGAACACTGAAGCTTTCTTT
v_call: TRBV10-3; cdr3_length: 13; clone_size: .; d_call: TRBD1; j_call: TRBJ2-1; cdr3_aa: CAISGQGADEQFF; cdr3_nt: TGTGCCATCAGTGGACAGGGGGCGGATGAGCAGTTCTTC
v_call: TRBV4-1; cdr3_length: 15; clone_size: .; d_call: .; j_call: TRBJ1-5; cdr3_aa: CASSQPGPGNQPQHF; cdr3_nt: TGCGCCAGCAGCCAACCGGGACCGGGGAATCAGCCCCAGCATTTT
v_call: TRBV7-6; cdr3_length: 14; clone_size: .; d_call: .; j_call: TRBJ1-1; cdr3_aa: CASSLALEGSEAFF; cdr3_nt: TGTGCCAGCAGCTTAGCCCTTGAGGGGAGTGAAGCTTTCTTT
v_call: TRBV7-9; cdr3_length: 12; clone_size: .; d_call: .; j_call: TRBJ1-1; cdr3_aa: CASSFQDTEAFF; cdr3_nt: TGTGCCAGCAGCTTTCAGGACACTGAAGCTTTCTTT
v_call: TRBV27; cdr3_length: 18; clone_size: .; d_call: .; j_call: TRBJ1-5; cdr3_aa: CASSLFSWRAGSNQPQHF; cdr3_nt: TGTGCCAGCAGTTTATTTTCGTGGCGGGCAGGTAGCAATCAGCCCCAGCATTTT
v_call: TRBV25-1; cdr3_length: 12; clone_size: .; d_call: .; j_call: TRBJ1-6; cdr3_aa: CASSEYNSPLHF; cdr3_nt: TGTGCCAGCAGTGAATATAATTCACCCCTCCACTTT
v_call: TRBV5-1; cdr3_length: 14; clone_size: .; d_call: .; j_call: TRBJ1-1; cdr3_aa: CASSLNSGYGEAFF; cdr3_nt: TGCGCCAGCAGCTTAAATTCAGGGTACGGTGAAGCTTTCTTT